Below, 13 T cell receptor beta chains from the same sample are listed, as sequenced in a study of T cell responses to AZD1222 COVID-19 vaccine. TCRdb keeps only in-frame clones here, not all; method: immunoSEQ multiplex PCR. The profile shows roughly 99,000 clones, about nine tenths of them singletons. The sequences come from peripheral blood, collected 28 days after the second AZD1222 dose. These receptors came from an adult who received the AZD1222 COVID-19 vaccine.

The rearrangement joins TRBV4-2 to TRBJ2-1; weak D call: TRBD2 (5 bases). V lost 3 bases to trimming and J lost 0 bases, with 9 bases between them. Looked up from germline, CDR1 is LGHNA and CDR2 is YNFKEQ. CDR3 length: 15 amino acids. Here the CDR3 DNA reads TGTGCCAGCAGCCAGGACTGGACCTCCTACAATGAGCAGTTCTTC. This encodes CASSQDWTSYNEQFF.

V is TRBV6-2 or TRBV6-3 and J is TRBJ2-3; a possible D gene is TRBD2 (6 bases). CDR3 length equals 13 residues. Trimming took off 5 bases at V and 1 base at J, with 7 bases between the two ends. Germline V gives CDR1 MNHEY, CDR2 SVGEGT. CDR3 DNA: TGTGCCAGCAGTCGCGGGGGCACAGATACGCAGTATTTT. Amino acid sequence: CASSRGGTDTQYF.

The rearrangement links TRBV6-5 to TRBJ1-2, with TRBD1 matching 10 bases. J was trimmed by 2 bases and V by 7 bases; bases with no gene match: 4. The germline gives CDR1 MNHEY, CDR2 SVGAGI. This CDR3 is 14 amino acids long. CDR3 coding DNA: TGTGCCAGCAATAGACAGGGGGCGAACTATGGCTACACCTTC. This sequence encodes CASNRQGANYGYTF.

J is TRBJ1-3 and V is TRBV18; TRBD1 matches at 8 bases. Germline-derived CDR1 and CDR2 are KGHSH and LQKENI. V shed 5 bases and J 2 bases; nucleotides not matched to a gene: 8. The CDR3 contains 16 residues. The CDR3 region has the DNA TGTGCCAGCTCAACCGACGACAGGGGCACTGGAAACACCATATATTTT. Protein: CASSTDDRGTGNTIYF.

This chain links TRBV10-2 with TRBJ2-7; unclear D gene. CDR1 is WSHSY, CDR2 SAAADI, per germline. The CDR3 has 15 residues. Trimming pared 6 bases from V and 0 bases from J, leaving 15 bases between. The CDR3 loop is CASSLDLSSSYEQYF. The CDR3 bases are TGCGCCAGCAGCCTCGATCTGTCGAGCTCCTACGAGCAGTACTTC.

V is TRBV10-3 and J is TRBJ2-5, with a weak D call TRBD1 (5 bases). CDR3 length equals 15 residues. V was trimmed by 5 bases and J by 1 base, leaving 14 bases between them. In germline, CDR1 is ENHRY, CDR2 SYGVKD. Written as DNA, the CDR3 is TGTGCCATCAGTAAGACAGAAGAGGTCCAAGAGACCCAGTACTTC. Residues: CAISKTEEVQETQYF.

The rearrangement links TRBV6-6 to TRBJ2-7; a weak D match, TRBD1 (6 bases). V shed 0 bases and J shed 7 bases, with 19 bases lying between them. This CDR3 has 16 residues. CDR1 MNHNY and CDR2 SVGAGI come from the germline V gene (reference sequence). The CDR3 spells CASSYSQILQGMEQYF. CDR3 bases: TGTGCCAGCAGTTACTCGCAAATCCTACAGGGTATGGAGCAGTACTTC.

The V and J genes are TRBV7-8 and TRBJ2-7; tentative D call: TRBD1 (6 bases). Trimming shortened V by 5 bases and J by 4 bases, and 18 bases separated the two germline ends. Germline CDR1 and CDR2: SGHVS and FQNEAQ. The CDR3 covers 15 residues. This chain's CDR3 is CASSRVGQSEYEQYF. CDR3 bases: TGTGCCAGCAGCCGAGTTGGACAGTCAGAGTACGAGCAGTACTTC.

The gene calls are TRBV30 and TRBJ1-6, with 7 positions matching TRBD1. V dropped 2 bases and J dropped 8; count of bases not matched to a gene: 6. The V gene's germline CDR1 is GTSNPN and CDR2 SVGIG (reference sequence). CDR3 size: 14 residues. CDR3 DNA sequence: TGTGCCTGGAGTTACTCAGGGGGGGATTCACCCCTCCACTTT. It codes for CAWSYSGGDSPLHF.

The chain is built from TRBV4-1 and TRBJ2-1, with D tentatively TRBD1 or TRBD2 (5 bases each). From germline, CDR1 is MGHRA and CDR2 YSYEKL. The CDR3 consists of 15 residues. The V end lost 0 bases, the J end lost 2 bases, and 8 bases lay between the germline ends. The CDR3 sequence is CASSQERGPYNEQFF. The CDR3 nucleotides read TGCGCCAGCAGCCAAGAACGGGGACCCTACAATGAGCAGTTCTTC.

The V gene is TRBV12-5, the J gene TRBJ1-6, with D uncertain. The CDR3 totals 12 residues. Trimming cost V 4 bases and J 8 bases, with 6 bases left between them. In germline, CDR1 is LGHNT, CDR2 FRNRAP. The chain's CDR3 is CASGWIDSPLHF. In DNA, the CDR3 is TGTGCTAGTGGTTGGATAGATTCACCCCTCCACTTT.

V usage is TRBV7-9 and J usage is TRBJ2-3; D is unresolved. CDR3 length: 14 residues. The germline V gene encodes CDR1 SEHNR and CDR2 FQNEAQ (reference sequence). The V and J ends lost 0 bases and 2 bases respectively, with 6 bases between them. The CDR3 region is CASSLALNTDTQYF. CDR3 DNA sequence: TGTGCCAGCAGCTTAGCGCTAAACACAGATACGCAGTATTTT.

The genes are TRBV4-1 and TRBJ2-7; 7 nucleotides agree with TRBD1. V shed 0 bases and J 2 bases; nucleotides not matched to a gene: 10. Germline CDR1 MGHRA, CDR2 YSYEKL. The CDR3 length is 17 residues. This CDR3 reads CASSQERETGTTYEQYF. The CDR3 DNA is TGCGCCAGCAGCCAAGAAAGGGAGACAGGGACGACCTACGAGCAGTACTTC.